What follows is one T cell receptor (beta chain) and its context. A single record per CDR3 protein comes from TCRdb applying MiXCR to the RT-PCR reads. The sample has about 680,000 distinct CDR3 sequences, 12% to 15% seen once. The germline V gene encodes CDR1 DFQATT and CDR2 SNEGSKA (reference sequence). Trimming left V 5 bases short and J 3 bases short, with 19 bases between. The CDR3 extends over 16 amino acids. Sequencing was performed on memory CD4+ T cells from blood. This receptor was obtained from a female donor in good health, serving as a healthy control. The chain employs TRBV20-1 and TRBJ2-2; tentatively, D is TRBD2 (7 bases). CDR3 sequence reads: CSALVRGAQDTGELFF. CDR3 nucleotides: TGCAGTGCTCTCGTCCGGGGGGCGCAGGACACCGGGGAGCTGTTTTTT.